This T cell receptor (beta chain) was documented in a study of blood T cell repertoires in COVID-19. Overall study context: From T cells, B-cell-depleted T cells, or PBMCs came the material, which was cDNA or gDNA.

Per the study methods: Estimated nucleated cell counts came from reference gene primer amplification. Data came from immunoSEQ multiplex PCR; TCRdb stores just in-frame clones and leaves some out. From that table come the V and J calls and clone size; the DNA was used to work out D and trimming. The top ten hold roughly 2% of the sample, which has 300,000 to 400,000 clones, roughly 86% seen once. Germline CDR1 reads MGHRA; CDR2 reads YSYEKL. The junction had 5 bases not matched to a gene; V was cut back by 2 bases and J by 1 base. This CDR3 region has 15 residues. Enrolled during active infection, Seattle patients were then followed longitudinally.

The V gene is TRBV4-1, the J gene TRBJ2-7; 7 positions match TRBD2. The source material was peripheral blood. The receptor was derived from an older woman with COVID-19, enrolled during active disease. The CDR3 DNA sequence: TGCGCCAGCAGCCAAACTCCGGGGGGTTCCTACGAGCAGTACTTC. It is translated as CASSQTPGGSYEQYF.